These T cell receptor beta chains were read from a single sample in a study of OX40 agonist ivuxolimab in advanced cancers. Profiling relied on immunoSEQ multiplex PCR, and the TCRdb table lists in-frame clones only, not all of them. The sample consists of 77,000 or so clones, about nine tenths of them appearing once. The sequences come from CD4+ or CD8+ T cells sorted from blood, collected in a trial of the OX40 agonist ivuxolimab. These TCRs come from an adult with an advanced solid tumor such as melanoma, head and neck, liver or kidney cancer. The CDR3 runs from the conserved cysteine through the conserved F or W. A D gene is named only where the DNA matches it firmly. For some rows the clone size is stated as once, few or many, or as a class when expanded; others skip it.

J gene,clone size,D gene,V gene,CDR3 DNA,CDR3 protein
TRBJ1-2,-,-,TRBV6-6,TGTGCCAGCAGTTACGTCGACTATGGCTACACCTTC,CASSYVDYGYTF
TRBJ2-2,-,-,TRBV28,TGTGCCACCGGCGAGGGTAGGACCGGGGAGCTGTTTTTT,CATGEGRTGELFF
TRBJ2-1,-,TRBD2,TRBV9,TGTGCCATAGCTAGCGGGCGGACCTTAAACAATGAGCAGTTCTTC,CAIASGRTLNNEQFF
TRBJ2-5,once,TRBD1,TRBV19,TGTGCCAGTAGTTCGGACAGGGAAGAGACCCAGTACTTC,CASSSDREETQYF
TRBJ1-4,-,-,TRBV29-1,TGCAGCGTTGCAATTGGGGCGGGGGAAAAACTGTTTTTT,CSVAIGAGEKLFF
TRBJ2-7,-,TRBD2,TRBV10-3,TGTGCCATCAGTGATGGGACTAGCGGTTACTACGAGCAGTACTTC,CAISDGTSGYYEQYF
TRBJ2-7,-,-,TRBV19,TGTGCCAGTAATCCCGGGACGGCTACCTACGAGCAGTACTTC,CASNPGTATYEQYF
TRBJ2-7,-,-,TRBV6-5,TGTGCCAGCAGCCTCAGAGGTCCGTCCTACGAGCAGTACTTC,CASSLRGPSYEQYF
TRBJ2-2,-,-,TRBV11-2,TGTGCCAGCAGCTCGCTTATGGGTCACAACGGGGAGCTGTTTTTT,CASSSLMGHNGELFF
TRBJ2-2,-,-,TRBV2,TGTGCCAGCAGCCTCCTACCCGCAGAGGGGGAGCTGTTTTTT,CASSLLPAEGELFF
TRBJ2-3,few,TRBD2,TRBV18,TGTGCCAGCTCACCTGGGAGGGCACCAGATACGCAGTATTTT,CASSPGRAPDTQYF
TRBJ2-1,-,-,TRBV5-1,TGCGCCAGCAGCTTCCTCCCAGGGGGCGCAGCGGGAGGACCCTACAATGAGCAGTTCTTC,CASSFLPGGAAGGPYNEQFF
TRBJ2-5,-,-,TRBV2,TGTGCCAGCAGTTGGCTAGCTGTGGGGGAGACCCAGTACTTC,CASSWLAVGETQYF
TRBJ2-1,-,TRBD1,TRBV18,TGTGCCAGCTCACCACAGGAGACAGGGGGAAATGAGCAGTTCTTC,CASSPQETGGNEQFF
TRBJ2-7,-,-,TRBV28,TGTGCCAGCAGTCGGACAGCCTTGTACGAGCAGTACTTC,CASSRTALYEQYF
TRBJ2-2,-,TRBD2,TRBV5-8,TGTGCCAGCAGCTATGTAGCGGGAGACACCGGGGAGCTGTTTTTT,CASSYVAGDTGELFF
TRBJ2-5,-,TRBD1,TRBV6-5,TGTGCCAGCAGCCGGGACAGAATCGCGGAGACCCAGTACTTC,CASSRDRIAETQYF
TRBJ2-7,-,TRBD2,TRBV5-4,TGTGCCAGCAGCTTGAGGCTAGCGGGAGTCGAGCAGTACTTC,CASSLRLAGVEQYF
TRBJ2-5,once,TRBD2,TRBV2,TGTGCCAGCAGACAGGGACTAGCGGGAGTGGAGACCCAGTACTTC,CASRQGLAGVETQYF
TRBJ2-5,-,-,TRBV30,TGTGCCTGGAGCTATCGAGAGACCCAGTACTTC,CAWSYRETQYF
TRBJ2-1,-,-,TRBV27,TGTGCCAGCTCCCAGTCGGACGGTCCGGTAAATGAGCAGTTCTTC,CASSQSDGPVNEQFF
TRBJ1-5,-,-,TRBV4-1,TGCGCCAGCAGCCAAGTAGTGCGGTTTCAGCCCCAGCATTTT,CASSQVVRFQPQHF
TRBJ2-3,-,-,TRBV2,TGTGCCAGTGGGGTACGCGGGTACGCGCGCACAGATACGCAGTATTTT,CASGVRGYARTDTQYF
TRBJ1-2,-,-,TRBV2,TGTGCCAGCAGTGAAGCAAGGGCAGGGAGCGGCTACACCTTC,CASSEARAGSGYTF
TRBJ2-5,once,TRBD1,TRBV11-2,TGTGCCAGCAGCTTAGTCCGGGACAGGGGGAGGGAGACCCAGTACTTC,CASSLVRDRGRETQYF
TRBJ2-2,-,-,TRBV7-2,TGTGCCAGCAGCTTAGTGCACACCGGGGAGCTGTTTTTT,CASSLVHTGELFF
TRBJ2-5,-,TRBD2,TRBV4-1,TGCGCCAGCAGCGTGGGACTAGCGGGGGAGACCCAGTACTTC,CASSVGLAGETQYF
TRBJ1-5,once,TRBD1,TRBV12-5,TGTGCTAGTGGTTTGGTAAGGACAGGGAATTATAGCAATCAGCCCCAGCATTTT,CASGLVRTGNYSNQPQHF
TRBJ2-7,-,TRBD2,TRBV5-4,TGTGCCAGCAGCTACGGACTAGCGGGAGACTACGAGCAGTACTTC,CASSYGLAGDYEQYF
TRBJ2-4,-,-,TRBV2,TGTGCCAGCGGGGGGACGGGCGGAAGAAACATTCAGTACTTC,CASGGTGGRNIQYF
TRBJ1-2,-,-,TRBV19,TGTGCCAGTAGTATAGACTTCCAGGGTGACTATGGCTACACCTTC,CASSIDFQGDYGYTF
TRBJ1-2,-,TRBD1,TRBV5-1,TGCGCCAGCAGCTTGGGGACAGGGTCAGGAGGCTACACCTTC,CASSLGTGSGGYTF
TRBJ1-1,-,-,TRBV6-5,TGTGCCAGCGGGGGTGTGAACACTGAAGCTTTCTTT,CASGGVNTEAFF
TRBJ2-7,-,-,TRBV21-1,TGTGCCAGCAGCAACTATAACTCGGACCCGGACAGGGCAGTGTCTTACGAGCAGTACTTC,CASSNYNSDPDRAVSYEQYF
TRBJ1-4,-,TRBD1,TRBV7-2,TGTGCCAGCAGCTTAGGCAGGGGGGCTGAAAAACTGTTTTTT,CASSLGRGAEKLFF
TRBJ2-1,-,-,TRBV7-9,TGTGCCAGCAGCTTAGTCAGTTACAATGAGCAGTTCTTC,CASSLVSYNEQFF
TRBJ1-5,-,-,TRBV6-6,TGTGCCAGCAGTTACCCGTCAGGTCAGCCCCAGCATTTT,CASSYPSGQPQHF
TRBJ2-6,-,TRBD1,TRBV28,TGTGCCAGCAGTGCCCCGACAGGGGGTTTGGTCGTCCTGACTTTC,CASSAPTGGLVVLTF
TRBJ1-2,-,TRBD1,TRBV9,TGTGCCAGCAGCGCGAGGGACAGGGGATGGGGCTACACCTTC,CASSARDRGWGYTF
TRBJ2-3,-,TRBD2,TRBV9,TGTGCCAGCAGCGTAGGTCTACTAGCGGCTAGCACAGATACGCAGTATTTT,CASSVGLLAASTDTQYF
TRBJ2-4,once,-,TRBV7-2,TGTGCCAGCAAGCCGGGGGAGAAGGTTCAGTACTTC,CASKPGEKVQYF
TRBJ2-1,-,-,TRBV4-2,TGTGCCAGCAGCCAAGAAGCCAGCAGGGCCTCCTACAATGAGCAGTTCTTC,CASSQEASRASYNEQFF
TRBJ2-2,-,TRBD2,TRBV4-3,TGCGCCAGCAGCTCCCCTAGCGGGGCGAACACCGGGGAGCTGTTTTTT,CASSSPSGANTGELFF
TRBJ2-7,-,TRBD2,TRBV27,TGTGCCAGCAGTTTCGATCTAGCGGGAGGGCCGGGCGAGCAGTACTTC,CASSFDLAGGPGEQYF
TRBJ1-2,-,-,TRBV5-4,TGTGCCAGCAGCTCGTCGGTCCGGGGGAGATATGGCTACACCTTC,CASSSSVRGRYGYTF
TRBJ2-1,-,TRBD2,TRBV11-2,TGTGCCAGCAGCGTTGCGGATAGCGGGTCGGGCGGTGAGCAGTTCTTC,CASSVADSGSGGEQFF
TRBJ2-3,-,TRBD2,TRBV18,TGTGCCAGCTCACCAATTGCGGGAGCGTCCACAGATACGCAGTATTTT,CASSPIAGASTDTQYF
TRBJ1-5,-,-,TRBV6-1,TGTGCCAGCACGGGTGCGGGCAATCAGCCCCAGCATTTT,CASTGAGNQPQHF